Each of the 7 T cell receptor beta chains below was sequenced from the same sample in a study of CD8+ T cells in alopecia areata. Sequencing templates came from extracted RNA that was reverse transcribed into cDNA. Clones were read by immunoSEQ multiplex PCR, and TCRdb kept only the in-frame ones, dropping some. The data show around 100,000 clones, roughly half seen once. The sample comprised CD4+ T cells sorted from blood. These receptors all come from a human donor in good health.

CDR3 amino acids: CASSRKNRRLYGYTF. CDR3 sequence (DNA): TGTGCCAGCAGCCGAAAGAATCGACGTCTCTATGGCTACACCTTC. V and J are TRBV5-6 and TRBJ1-2; D ambiguous. Trimming took 4 bases from V and 4 from J, leaving 17 bases between them. Germline V lookup: CDR1 SGHDT, CDR2 YYEEEE. This CDR3 is 15 amino acids long. The full variable domain, rest sourced from reference TRBV5-6 and TRBJ1-2, is DAGVTQSPTHLIKTRGQQVTLRCSPKSGHDTVSWYQQALGQGPQFIFQYYEEEERQRGNFPDRFSGHQFPNYSSELNVNALLLGDSALYLCASSRKNRRLYGYTFGSGTRLTVV.

The chain employs TRBV28 and TRBJ2-7; TRBD2 matches at 8 bases. V shed 3 bases and J 4 bases; nucleotides not matched to a gene: 5. This CDR3 region has 14 residues. CDR1 is MDHEN, CDR2 SYDVKM, per germline. The CDR3 region has the DNA TGTGCCAGCAGTTTGGCCCGGGGGGGGTACGAGCAGTACTTC. It translates to CASSLARGGYEQYF.

This clone was observed a single time. This rearrangement joins TRBV7-9 to TRBJ2-7, with D perhaps matching TRBD2 (5 bases). Trimming stripped 5 bases from V and 3 bases from J, with 11 bases between. Germline CDR1 and CDR2: SEHNR and FQNEAQ (reference sequence). This CDR3 is 13 amino acids long. The CDR3 nucleotides read TGTGCCAGCAGCCCCGGACTGGTCTACGAGCAGTACTTC. It encodes CASSPGLVYEQYF.

This clone was picked up one time. The gene calls are TRBV29-1 and TRBJ2-1, with 8 bases matching TRBD2. Germline assignment: CDR1 SQVTM and CDR2 ANQGSEA. Trimming cost V 3 bases and J 6 bases; bases outside gene matches: 7. This CDR3 has 14 residues. The CDR3 region is CSVDWRGDGNEQFF. Here the CDR3 DNA reads TGCAGCGTTGATTGGCGGGGGGATGGCAATGAGCAGTTCTTC.

This clone was recorded once. The J gene is TRBJ1-5, the V gene TRBV6-1; D is unclear. Between the trimmed V and J ends, which lost 8 bases and 5 bases, there was a span of 19 bases. The length of the CDR3 is 15 residues. Germline V gene data show CDR1 as MNHNS and CDR2 as SASEGT. The CDR3 nucleotides read TGTGCCAGCCTTCGGAGTCTCCGGGCGGATCAGCCCCAGCATTTT. Translation: CASLRSLRADQPQHF.

In this sample, this clone turned up many times. This CDR3 is CASTRQETQYF. CDR3 DNA: TGTGCCAGCACCCGACAAGAGACCCAGTACTTC. The chain recombines TRBV7-9 with TRBJ2-5; no firm D call. The V gene's germline CDR1 is SEHNR and CDR2 FQNEAQ (reference sequence). V was trimmed by 7 bases and J by 2 bases, leaving 5 bases between them. The length of the CDR3 is 11 residues.

The V gene is TRBV5-1, the J gene TRBJ2-7, with TRBD1 identical over 7 bases. Germline lookup yields CDR1 SGHRS and CDR2 YFSETQ. After removal of 4 bases from V and 2 bases from J, the junction contained 6 bases not matched to a gene. The CDR3 runs to 14 residues. The CDR3 coding sequence is TGCGCCAGCAGCCAGACAGGGCCGACCTACGAGCAGTACTTC. Its translation: CASSQTGPTYEQYF.